This is a list of T cell receptor beta chains from one sample in a study of post-analysis software for immune sequencing data. TCRdb analysed the PCR reads with MiXCR anew, one entry per CDR3 protein. The sample lists approximately 730,000 distinct CDR3 sequences; 25% to 30% were seen once. Material for sequencing was blood. These receptors came from a girl between 10 and 17 years old with multiple sclerosis. Each CDR3 is given with its conserved first and last residue. A D gene is named only where the DNA matches it firmly. Clone sizes are given selectively: once, few, many, or a class where the clone is expanded.

d_gene,v_gene,abundance,j_gene,CDR3aa,CDR3nt
TRBD2,TRBV7-7,few,TRBJ2-5,CASSLASGRLETQYF,TGTGCCAGCAGCTTAGCTAGCGGGAGATTGGAGACCCAGTACTTC
-,TRBV4-1,-,TRBJ2-1,CASSQAGDDEQFF,TGCGCCAGCAGCCAAGCAGGGGACGATGAGCAGTTCTTC
TRBD1,TRBV19,-,TRBJ2-4,CASSRSFQGAGENIQYF,TGTGCCAGTAGCCGAAGCTTCCAGGGGGCAGGCGAAAACATTCAGTACTTC
-,TRBV5-1,-,TRBJ1-2,CVSSLTFTGEANYGYTF,TGCGTCAGCAGCTTGACCTTTACAGGTGAAGCTAACTATGGCTACACCTTC
-,TRBV4-3,few,TRBJ2-1,CASSQFGPLGEQFF,TGCGCCAGCAGCCAATTTGGCCCGTTGGGTGAGCAGTTCTTC
-,TRBV12-3/TRBV12-4,-,TRBJ1-5,CASSFPPGQPQHF,TGTGCCAGCAGTTTTCCCCCCGGTCAGCCCCAGCATTTT
-,TRBV11-2,few,TRBJ1-1,CASNLGRATEAFF,TGTGCCAGCAACCTGGGCAGGGCCACTGAAGCTTTCTTT
-,TRBV28,-,TRBJ2-3,CASSPLWRVTDTQYF,TGTGCCAGCAGTCCGCTTTGGCGGGTCACAGATACGCAGTATTTT
-,TRBV6-2/TRBV6-3,few,TRBJ1-2,CASSADAVRGYTF,TGTGCCAGCAGCGCCGACGCCGTAAGGGGCTACACCTTC
-,TRBV9,many,TRBJ2-5,CASSVGPAEETQYF,TGTGCCAGCAGCGTAGGGCCGGCAGAAGAGACCCAGTACTTC
TRBD1,TRBV6-5,few,TRBJ1-2,CASSYSTGVGYTF,TGTGCCAGCAGTTACTCGACAGGGGTCGGCTACACCTTC
TRBD1,TRBV20-1,-,TRBJ1-5,CSASPGQGNQPQHF,TGCAGTGCTAGCCCGGGACAGGGGAATCAGCCCCAGCATTTT
-,TRBV7-9,once,TRBJ2-7,CASSGSRGTSDEQYF,TGTGCCAGCAGCGGATCTAGGGGAACGTCCGACGAGCAGTACTTC
TRBD2,TRBV5-1,few,TRBJ2-1,CASSWGTSGNHNEQFF,TGCGCCAGCAGCTGGGGGACTAGCGGGAACCACAATGAGCAGTTCTTC
TRBD2,TRBV20-1,-,TRBJ2-1,CSARGPGFESEIWTSGNNEQFF,TGCAGTGCTAGAGGGCCGGGGTTTGAGTCGGAGATATGGACTAGCGGGAACAATGAGCAGTTCTTC
-,TRBV5-8,-,TRBJ2-1,CASSLRARANEQFF,TGTGCCAGCAGCTTGCGGGCCCGGGCCAATGAGCAGTTCTTC
TRBD2,TRBV6-5,few,TRBJ2-1,CASSRRVAGADEQFF,TGTGCCAGCAGCCGACGCGTAGCGGGGGCGGATGAGCAGTTCTTC
-,TRBV5-1,-,TRBJ2-3,CASSLAVRRASRSTDTQYF,TGCGCCAGCAGCTTGGCCGTGCGGAGGGCCAGTCGGAGCACAGATACGCAGTATTTT
-,TRBV6-1,-,TRBJ1-6,CASSERRAGNSPLHF,TGTGCCAGCAGTGAAAGGAGGGCTGGGAATTCACCCCTCCACTTT
TRBD2,TRBV5-6,-,TRBJ2-3,CASSLGGLARVEQYF,TGTGCCAGCAGCTTGGGAGGACTAGCGAGAGTGGAGCAGTATTTT
-,TRBV6-5,few,TRBJ2-1,CASSDRGGLTEQFF,TGTGCCAGCAGTGACCGTGGGGGGCTCACTGAGCAGTTCTTC
TRBD1,TRBV7-2,-,TRBJ2-4,CASSRGQPEIQYF,TGTGCCAGCAGCCGGGGACAGCCTGAGATTCAGTACTTC
-,TRBV6-2/TRBV6-3,-,TRBJ2-7,CASTPGLPTYEQYF,TGTGCCAGCACACCGGGACTCCCAACCTACGAGCAGTACTTC
TRBD1,TRBV29-1,-,TRBJ2-5,CSAQGARRQETQYF,TGCAGCGCACAGGGGGCACGTCGGCAAGAGACCCAGTACTTC
-,TRBV2,few,TRBJ2-1,CASRGGLYNEQFF,TGTGCCAGCAGAGGGGGACTCTACAATGAGCAGTTCTTC
-,TRBV4-2,few,TRBJ2-1,CASSQEQLRGRHNEQFF,TGTGCCAGCAGCCAAGAACAATTACGGGGGAGACACAATGAGCAGTTCTTC
-,TRBV20-1,-,TRBJ2-3,CSASHYEDRKGLTDTQYF,TGCAGTGCTAGCCACTATGAAGATAGGAAAGGGCTCACAGATACGCAGTATTTT
-,TRBV6-2/TRBV6-3,-,TRBJ2-7,CASSWNSYGQYF,TGTGCCAGCAGTTGGAACTCCTACGGGCAGTACTTC
TRBD2,TRBV6-4,-,TRBJ2-3,CTSSDSGGASDTQYF,TGTACCAGCAGTGACTCGGGGGGGGCCTCAGATACGCAGTATTTT
TRBD1,TRBV27,-,TRBJ1-2,CASSHSDRVNYGYTF,TGTGCCAGCTCACACTCGGACAGGGTGAACTATGGCTACACCTTC
TRBD1,TRBV7-9,few,TRBJ1-1,CASSFGGTGDTEAFF,TGTGCCAGCAGCTTCGGGGGCACAGGGGACACTGAAGCTTTCTTT
TRBD2,TRBV4-2,-,TRBJ2-1,CASSQRGLAGHNEQFF,TGTGCCAGCAGCCAACGGGGACTAGCGGGACACAATGAGCAGTTCTTC
TRBD1,TRBV5-6,-,TRBJ2-1,CASSLGGQGGIRFF,TGTGCCAGCAGCTTGGGGGGACAGGGTGGGATTCGGTTCTTC
-,TRBV5-4,few,TRBJ1-2,CASSLRGSSSGLYGYTF,TGTGCCAGCAGCTTGCGAGGGTCGTCGTCAGGGCTCTATGGCTACACCTTC
TRBD1,TRBV6-1,few,TRBJ1-4,CASRGQGARRWGEKLFF,TGTGCCAGCCGTGGACAGGGGGCGCGTCGATGGGGTGAAAAACTGTTTTTT
TRBD2,TRBV29-1,few,TRBJ2-7,CSVILAARGYEQYF,TGCAGCGTCATACTAGCGGCCCGGGGGTACGAGCAGTACTTC
-,TRBV7-6,few,TRBJ2-6,CACKAQTGANVLTF,TGTGCCTGCAAGGCACAGACTGGGGCCAACGTCCTGACTTTC
-,TRBV5-4,few,TRBJ2-5,CASSYTYQETQYF,TGTGCCAGCAGCTACACGTACCAAGAGACCCAGTACTTC
-,TRBV12-3/TRBV12-4,-,TRBJ2-5,CASSFRGYQETQYF,TGTGCCAGCAGTTTTCGGGGATACCAAGAGACCCAGTACTTC
-,TRBV2,-,TRBJ2-1,CTSSETVGQFF,TGTACCAGCAGTGAAACGGTGGGGCAGTTCTTC
-,TRBV15,-,TRBJ2-1,CATSRESADGGQFF,TGTGCCACCAGCAGAGAGTCGGCAGACGGTGGGCAGTTCTTC
-,TRBV29-1,many,TRBJ2-3,CSVDLQGTDTQYF,TGCAGCGTTGATTTGCAGGGCACAGATACGCAGTATTTT
TRBD2,TRBV4-3,few,TRBJ2-5,CASFEPGGLWETQYF,TGCGCCAGCTTTGAGCCGGGAGGTCTTTGGGAGACCCAGTACTTC
-,TRBV29-1,-,TRBJ2-7,CSAPGPASYEQYF,TGCAGCGCCCCTGGCCCCGCATCCTACGAGCAGTACTTC
TRBD1,TRBV20-1,-,TRBJ2-7,CSAAGTGYEQYF,TGCAGTGCTGCCGGGACAGGCTACGAGCAGTACTTC
TRBD1,TRBV7-2,-,TRBJ2-1,CASSLAGQGVGMTQFF,TGTGCCAGCAGCTTAGCAGGACAGGGGGTGGGAATGACCCAGTTCTTC
-,TRBV6-1,-,TRBJ2-7,CASSEGQGPEYGQYF,TGTGCCAGCAGTGAAGGCCAGGGCCCGGAATACGGGCAGTACTTC